Sequencing of this T cell receptor (beta chain) was carried out in a study of preoperative IRX-2 immunotherapy in early breast cancer. As to treatment: preoperative locoregional IRX-2 cytokine immunotherapy. Patients received preoperative, locoregional IRX-2 cytokine immunotherapy in a phase Ib study. TCRdb's table, derived via immunoSEQ multiplex PCR, lists solely in-frame clones and lacks some. The data show around 30,000 clones, about four fifths seen once. The sequence derives from a human donor with breast cancer. Sampling was conducted from a patient treated with IRX-2 immunotherapy.

CDR3 protein: CAVTGASGNTIYF. The CDR3 DNA is TGTGCCGTCACAGGTGCGTCTGGAAACACCATATATTTT. The chain uses TRBV19 and TRBJ1-3; a possible D gene is TRBD1 (5 bases). The germline V gene has CDR1 LNHDA and CDR2 SQIVND (reference sequence). The V end was cut by 11 bases, the J end by 1 base, with 12 bases between. This CDR3 spans 13 amino acids.